This T cell receptor (beta chain) was observed in a study of graft-versus-host responses after intestinal transplantation. Looking at the study overall: Multivisceral, liver-intestinal, or isolated intestinal transplants were performed in recipients. The whole recipient group had anti-thymocyte globulin induction followed by tacrolimus and steroids for around 3 years.

Turning to this clone: Antigen specificity is unknown.

With V trimmed by 3 bases and J by 0 bases, 1 base remained unmatched. Germline CDR1 is SGHAT and CDR2 is FQNNGV. The CDR3 has 14 amino acids. Notes on the study in general: Peak circulating GvH clone levels tracked with early post-transplant HvG declines. Recipient bone marrow held GvH clones, some seen earlier in ileum or blood.

Produced via immunoSEQ multiplex PCR; TCRdb's table is partial and in-frame only. Among 90,000 to 95,000 clones listed, over 80% were seen once. The sequence derives from a human donor who received an intestinal transplant. The source material was unstimulated CD8+ T cells sorted from spleen or lymph node cells, sampled before intestinal transplant. The rearrangement joins TRBV11-2 to TRBJ2-7, with 8 bases identical to TRBD2. The DNA of the CDR3 is TGTGCCAGCAGCTTCGGGACTAGCTCCTACGAGCAGTACTTC. Translating it yields CASSFGTSSYEQYF.